This entry features one T cell receptor (beta chain) sequence. Its antigen is not known. Germline values: CDR1 DFQATT, CDR2 SNEGSKA (reference sequence). V gave up 3 bases and J gave up 2 bases, with 17 bases separating them. The CDR3 sequence is 16 residues long. These data originate in a study of T-cell memory formation after mild COVID-19. Study information: Largely donor-specific sequence clusters came from two donors. Broader study findings: In pre-infection memory, a portion of responding clones appeared, which suggested that cross-reactive memory joined.

5'RACE primed at constant segments yielded TCR alpha and TCR beta cDNA libraries bearing sample barcodes and UMIs. From the 5' RACE reads, TCRdb called clonotypes with MiXCR, one entry per CDR3 protein. Here the sample spans around 340,000 distinct CDR3 sequences, roughly 15% being singletons. The rearrangement links TRBV20-1 to TRBJ1-5; possible D gene TRBD1, 5 bases. The sequenced sample consisted of PBMCs or a T cell subset sorted from them (not recorded which). This TCR came from a man aged 18 to 30 who had mild COVID-19 (a few samples of this study predate the infection). Cell type and time point are not known. The CDR3 nucleotides read TGCAGTGCTAGTTCCAGGGTCGGTCTTGGCAATCAGCCCCAGCATTTT. This gives the protein CSASSRVGLGNQPQHF.